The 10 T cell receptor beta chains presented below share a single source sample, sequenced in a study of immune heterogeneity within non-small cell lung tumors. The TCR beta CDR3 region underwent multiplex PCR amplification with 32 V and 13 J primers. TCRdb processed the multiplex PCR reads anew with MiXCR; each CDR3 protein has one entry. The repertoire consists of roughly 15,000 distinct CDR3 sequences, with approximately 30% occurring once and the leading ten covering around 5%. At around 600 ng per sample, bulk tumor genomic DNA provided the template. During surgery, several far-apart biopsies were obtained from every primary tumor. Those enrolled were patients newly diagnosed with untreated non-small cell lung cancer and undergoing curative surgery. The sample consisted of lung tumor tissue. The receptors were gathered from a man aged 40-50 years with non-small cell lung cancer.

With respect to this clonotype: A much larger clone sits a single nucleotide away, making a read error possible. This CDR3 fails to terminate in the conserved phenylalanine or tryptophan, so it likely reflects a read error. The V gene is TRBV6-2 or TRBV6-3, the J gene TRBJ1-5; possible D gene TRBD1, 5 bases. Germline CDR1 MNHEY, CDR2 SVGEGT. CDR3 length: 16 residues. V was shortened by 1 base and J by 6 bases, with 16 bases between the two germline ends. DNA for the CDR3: TGTGCCAGCAGTTACTATGGTCGAGGGGATTCTCAGCCCCAGCATCTT. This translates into CASSYYGRGDSQPQHL.

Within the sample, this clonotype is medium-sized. The CDR3 DNA reads as TGTGCCATCAGTGAAAGGACTAGCGGGAGATCCGAGCAGTACTTC. As protein: CAISERTSGRSEQYF. The chain links TRBV10-3 to TRBJ2-7; 13 nucleotides align to TRBD2. Trimming at V came to 3 bases and at J to 6 bases, leaving 5 bases not matched to a gene. The CDR3 totals 15 residues. Germline CDR1 ENHRY, CDR2 SYGVKD.

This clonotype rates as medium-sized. CDR3 DNA: TGTGCCAGCAGTTCCGGGACCGAGCAGTACTTC. As protein: CASSSGTEQYF. The chain links TRBV12-3 or TRBV12-4 to TRBJ2-7; D could derive from TRBD1 or TRBD2 (5 bases each). V was shortened by 4 bases and J by 6 bases, with 7 bases between the two germline ends. The CDR3 runs to 11 residues.

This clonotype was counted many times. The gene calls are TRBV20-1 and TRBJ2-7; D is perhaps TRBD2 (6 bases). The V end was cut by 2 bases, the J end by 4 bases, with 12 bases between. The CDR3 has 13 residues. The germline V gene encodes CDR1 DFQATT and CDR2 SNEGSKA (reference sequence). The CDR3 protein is CSARTVEGYEQYF. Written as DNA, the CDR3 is TGCAGTGCTAGAACGGTGGAGGGGTACGAGCAGTACTTC.

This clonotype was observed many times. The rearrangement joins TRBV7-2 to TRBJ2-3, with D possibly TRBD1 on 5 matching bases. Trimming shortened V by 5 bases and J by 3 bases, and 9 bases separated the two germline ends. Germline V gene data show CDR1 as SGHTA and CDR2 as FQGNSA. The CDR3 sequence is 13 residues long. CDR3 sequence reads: CASSQGVTDTQYF. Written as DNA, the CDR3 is TGTGCCAGCAGCCAGGGTGTTACAGATACGCAGTATTTT.

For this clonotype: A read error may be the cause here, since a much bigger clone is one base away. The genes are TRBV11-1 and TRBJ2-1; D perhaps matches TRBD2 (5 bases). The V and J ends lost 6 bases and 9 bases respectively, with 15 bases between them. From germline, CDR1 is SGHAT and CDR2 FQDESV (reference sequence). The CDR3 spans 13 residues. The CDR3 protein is CASSHGRVCEQFF. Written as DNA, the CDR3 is TGTGCCAGCAGTCATGGGCGGGTCTGTGAGCAGTTCTTC. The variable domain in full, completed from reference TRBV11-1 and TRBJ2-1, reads EAEVAQSPRYKITEKSQAVAFWCDPISGHATLYWYRQILGQGPELLVQFQDESVVDDSQLPKDRFSAERLKGVDSTLKIQPAELGDSAMYLCASSHGRVCEQFFGPGTRLTVL.

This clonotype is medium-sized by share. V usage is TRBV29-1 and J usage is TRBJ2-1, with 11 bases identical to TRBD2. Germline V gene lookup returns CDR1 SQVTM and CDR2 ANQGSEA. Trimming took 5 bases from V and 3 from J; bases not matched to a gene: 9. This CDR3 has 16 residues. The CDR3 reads CSVPPGGLADYNEQFF. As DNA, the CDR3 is TGCAGCGTTCCCCCAGGGGGACTAGCGGACTACAATGAGCAGTTCTTC.

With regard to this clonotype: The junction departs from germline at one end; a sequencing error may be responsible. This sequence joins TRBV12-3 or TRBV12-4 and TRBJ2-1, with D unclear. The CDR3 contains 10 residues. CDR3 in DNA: TGTGCCAGCGGAAACAATGAGAAGTTCTTC. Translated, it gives CASGNNEKFF.

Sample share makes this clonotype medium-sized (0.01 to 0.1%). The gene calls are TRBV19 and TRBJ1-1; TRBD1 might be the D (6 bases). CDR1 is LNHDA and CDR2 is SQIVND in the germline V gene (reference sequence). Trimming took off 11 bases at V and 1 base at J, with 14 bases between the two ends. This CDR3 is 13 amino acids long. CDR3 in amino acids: CASRTDSNTEAFF. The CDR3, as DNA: TGTGCCTCTCGGACAGATTCGAACACTGAAGCTTTCTTT.

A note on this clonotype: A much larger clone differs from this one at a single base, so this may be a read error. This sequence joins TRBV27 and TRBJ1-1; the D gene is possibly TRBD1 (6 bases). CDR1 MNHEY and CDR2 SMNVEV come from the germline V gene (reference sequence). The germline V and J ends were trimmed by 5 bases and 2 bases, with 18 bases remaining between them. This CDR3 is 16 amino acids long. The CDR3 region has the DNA TGTGCCAGCAGTCCACTCGTACAGGGCCAAAACACTGAAGCTTTCTTT. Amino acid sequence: CASSPLVQGQNTEAFF.